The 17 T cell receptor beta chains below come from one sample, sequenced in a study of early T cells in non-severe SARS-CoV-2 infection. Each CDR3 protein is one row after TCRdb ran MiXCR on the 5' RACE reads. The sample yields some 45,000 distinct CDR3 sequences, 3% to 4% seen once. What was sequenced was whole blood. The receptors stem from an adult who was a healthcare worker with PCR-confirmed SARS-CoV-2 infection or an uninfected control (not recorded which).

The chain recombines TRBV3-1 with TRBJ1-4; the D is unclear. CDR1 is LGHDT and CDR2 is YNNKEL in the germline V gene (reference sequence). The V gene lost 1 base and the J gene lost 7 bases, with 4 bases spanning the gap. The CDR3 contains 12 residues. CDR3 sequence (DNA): TGTGCCAGCAGCCAAGGCCGTGAAAAACTGTTTTTT. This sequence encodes CASSQGREKLFF.

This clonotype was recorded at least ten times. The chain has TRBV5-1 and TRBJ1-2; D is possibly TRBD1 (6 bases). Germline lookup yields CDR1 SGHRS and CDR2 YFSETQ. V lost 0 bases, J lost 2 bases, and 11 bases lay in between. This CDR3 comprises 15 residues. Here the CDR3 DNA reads TGCGCCAGCAGCTTGGGGACAGAAGTGAACTATGGCTACACCTTC. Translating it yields CASSLGTEVNYGYTF.

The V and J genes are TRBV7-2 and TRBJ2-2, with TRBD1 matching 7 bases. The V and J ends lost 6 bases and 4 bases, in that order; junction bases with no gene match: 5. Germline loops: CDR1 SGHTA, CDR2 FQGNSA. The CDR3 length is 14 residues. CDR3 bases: TGTGCCAGCAGACGAGGGGGCAGCACCGGGGAGCTGTTTTTT. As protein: CASRRGGSTGELFF.

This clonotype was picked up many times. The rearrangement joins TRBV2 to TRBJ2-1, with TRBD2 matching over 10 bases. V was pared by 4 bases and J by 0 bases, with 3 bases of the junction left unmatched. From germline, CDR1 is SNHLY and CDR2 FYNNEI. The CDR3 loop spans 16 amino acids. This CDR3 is CASSALAGSSYNEQFF. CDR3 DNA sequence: TGTGCCAGCAGTGCACTAGCGGGGAGCTCCTACAATGAGCAGTTCTTC.

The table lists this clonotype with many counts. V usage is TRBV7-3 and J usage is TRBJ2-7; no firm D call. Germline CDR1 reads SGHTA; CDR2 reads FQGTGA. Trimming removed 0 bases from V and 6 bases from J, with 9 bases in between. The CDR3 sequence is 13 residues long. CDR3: CASSLTLNGEQYF. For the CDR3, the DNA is TGTGCCAGCAGCTTAACCTTGAACGGCGAGCAGTACTTC.

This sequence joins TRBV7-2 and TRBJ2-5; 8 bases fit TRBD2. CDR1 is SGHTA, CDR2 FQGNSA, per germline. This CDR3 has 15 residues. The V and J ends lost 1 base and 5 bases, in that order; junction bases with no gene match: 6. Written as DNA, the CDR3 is TGTGCCAGCAGCTTAGGACTAGCGAGGCGGGAGACCCAGTACTTC. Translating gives CASSLGLARRETQYF.

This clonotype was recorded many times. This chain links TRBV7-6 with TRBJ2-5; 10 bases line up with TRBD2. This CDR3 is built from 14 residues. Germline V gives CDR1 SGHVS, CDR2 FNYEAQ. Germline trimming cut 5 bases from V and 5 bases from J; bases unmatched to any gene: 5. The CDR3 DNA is TGTGCCAGCAGCGACCTAGCGGGAGCGGAGACCCAGTACTTC. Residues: CASSDLAGAETQYF.

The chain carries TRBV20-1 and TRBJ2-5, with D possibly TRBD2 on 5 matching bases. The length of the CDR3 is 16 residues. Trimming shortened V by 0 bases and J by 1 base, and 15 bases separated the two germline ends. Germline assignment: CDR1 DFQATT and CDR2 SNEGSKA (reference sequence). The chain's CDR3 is CSARDMDLGFQETQYF. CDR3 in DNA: TGCAGTGCTAGAGATATGGACTTGGGGTTCCAAGAGACCCAGTACTTC.

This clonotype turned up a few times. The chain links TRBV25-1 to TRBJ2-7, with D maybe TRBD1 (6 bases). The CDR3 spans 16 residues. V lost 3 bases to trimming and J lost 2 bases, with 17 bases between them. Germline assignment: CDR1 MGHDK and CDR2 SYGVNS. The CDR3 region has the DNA TGTGCCAGCAGTGACTCAATAAACAGGGACCCCTACGAGCAGTACTTC. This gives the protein CASSDSINRDPYEQYF.

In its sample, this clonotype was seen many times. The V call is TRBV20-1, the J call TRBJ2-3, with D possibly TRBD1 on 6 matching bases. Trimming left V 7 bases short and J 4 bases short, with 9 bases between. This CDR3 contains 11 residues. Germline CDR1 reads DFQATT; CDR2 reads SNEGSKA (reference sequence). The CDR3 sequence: CSVTGPDTQYF. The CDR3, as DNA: TGCAGTGTCACAGGGCCAGATACGCAGTATTTT.

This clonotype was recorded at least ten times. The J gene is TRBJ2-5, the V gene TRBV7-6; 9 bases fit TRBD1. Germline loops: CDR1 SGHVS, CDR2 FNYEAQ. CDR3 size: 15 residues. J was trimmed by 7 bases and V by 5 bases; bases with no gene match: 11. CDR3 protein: CASSTGTGIGRTQYF. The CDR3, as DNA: TGTGCCAGCAGCACCGGGACAGGGATAGGGAGGACCCAGTACTTC.

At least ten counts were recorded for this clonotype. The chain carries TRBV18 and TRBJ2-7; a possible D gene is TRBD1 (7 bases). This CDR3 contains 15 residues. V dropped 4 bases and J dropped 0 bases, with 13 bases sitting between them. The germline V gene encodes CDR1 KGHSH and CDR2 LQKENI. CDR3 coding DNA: TGTGCCAGCTCACGGCGGGGACAGAGCTCCTACGAGCAGTACTTC. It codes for CASSRRGQSSYEQYF.

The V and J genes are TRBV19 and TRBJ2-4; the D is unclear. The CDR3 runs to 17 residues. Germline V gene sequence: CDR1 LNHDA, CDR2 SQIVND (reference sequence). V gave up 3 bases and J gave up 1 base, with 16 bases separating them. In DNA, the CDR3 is TGTGCCAGTAGTATCGACCCTATACGTGGGGCCAAAAACATTCAGTACTTC. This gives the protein CASSIDPIRGAKNIQYF.

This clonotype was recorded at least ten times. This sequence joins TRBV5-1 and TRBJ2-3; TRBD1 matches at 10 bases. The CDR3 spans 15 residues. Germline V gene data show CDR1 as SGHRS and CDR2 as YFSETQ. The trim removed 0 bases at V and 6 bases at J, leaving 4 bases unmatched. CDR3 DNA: TGCGCCAGCAGCTTGGACGGGACAGGGGTGGATACGCAGTATTTT. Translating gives CASSLDGTGVDTQYF.

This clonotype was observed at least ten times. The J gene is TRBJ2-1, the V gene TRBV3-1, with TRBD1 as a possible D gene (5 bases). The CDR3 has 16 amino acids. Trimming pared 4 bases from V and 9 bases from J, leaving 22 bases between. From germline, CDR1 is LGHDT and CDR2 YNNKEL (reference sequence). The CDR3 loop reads CASSPRSPFDDSEQFF. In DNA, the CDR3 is TGTGCCAGCAGCCCCCGAAGCCCCTTCGATGACAGTGAGCAGTTCTTC.

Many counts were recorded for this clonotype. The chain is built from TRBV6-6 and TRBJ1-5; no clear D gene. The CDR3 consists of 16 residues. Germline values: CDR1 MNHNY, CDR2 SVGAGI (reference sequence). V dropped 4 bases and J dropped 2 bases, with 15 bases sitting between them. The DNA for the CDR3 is TGTGCCAGCAGTTCCGATCTCGATTGGGGCAATCAGCCCCAGCATTTT. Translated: CASSSDLDWGNQPQHF.

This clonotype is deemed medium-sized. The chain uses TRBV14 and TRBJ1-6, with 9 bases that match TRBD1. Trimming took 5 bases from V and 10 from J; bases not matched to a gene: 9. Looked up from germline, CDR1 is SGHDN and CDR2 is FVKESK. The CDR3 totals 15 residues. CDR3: CASSKQGAVGSPLHF. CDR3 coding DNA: TGTGCCAGCAGCAAACAGGGGGCGGTTGGATCACCCCTCCACTTT.